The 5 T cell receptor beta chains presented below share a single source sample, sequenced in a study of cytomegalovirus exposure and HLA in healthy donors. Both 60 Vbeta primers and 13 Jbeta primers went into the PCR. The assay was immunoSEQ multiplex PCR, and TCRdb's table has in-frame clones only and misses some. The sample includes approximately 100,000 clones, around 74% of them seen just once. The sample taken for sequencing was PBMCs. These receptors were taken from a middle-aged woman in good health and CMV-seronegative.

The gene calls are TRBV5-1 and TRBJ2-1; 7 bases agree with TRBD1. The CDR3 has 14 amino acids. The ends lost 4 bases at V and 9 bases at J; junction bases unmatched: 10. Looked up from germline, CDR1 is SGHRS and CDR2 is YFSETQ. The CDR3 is CASSQVQGQGEQFF. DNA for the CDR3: TGCGCCAGCAGCCAAGTACAGGGGCAAGGTGAGCAGTTCTTC.

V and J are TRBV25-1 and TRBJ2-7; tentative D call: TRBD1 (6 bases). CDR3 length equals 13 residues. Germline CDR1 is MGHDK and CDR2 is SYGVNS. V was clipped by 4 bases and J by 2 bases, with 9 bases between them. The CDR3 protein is CASSATGTYEQYF. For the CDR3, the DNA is TGTGCCAGCAGTGCTACAGGGACCTACGAGCAGTACTTC.

The CDR3 coding sequence is TGTGCCAGCAGCGTATCTGTAACAAGCGTAAGCGGCGGGGAGCAGTACTTC. Translated: CASSVSVTSVSGGEQYF. The V gene is TRBV9, the J gene TRBJ2-7, with D maybe TRBD2 (5 bases). The CDR3 runs 17 residues. Germline CDR1 reads SGDLS; CDR2 reads YYNGEE. Between the trimmed V and J ends, which lost 1 base and 7 bases, there was a span of 24 bases.

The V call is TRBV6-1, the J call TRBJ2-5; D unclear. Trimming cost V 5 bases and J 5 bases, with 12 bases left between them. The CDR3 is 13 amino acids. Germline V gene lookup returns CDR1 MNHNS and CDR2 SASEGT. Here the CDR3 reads CASSSEVGETQYF. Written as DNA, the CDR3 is TGTGCCAGCAGTTCTGAGGTCGGGGAGACCCAGTACTTC.

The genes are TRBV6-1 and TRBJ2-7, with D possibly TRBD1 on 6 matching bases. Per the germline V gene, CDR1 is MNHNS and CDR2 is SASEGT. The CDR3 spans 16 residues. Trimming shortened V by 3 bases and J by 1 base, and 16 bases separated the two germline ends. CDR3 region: CASSDRPQGISYEQYF. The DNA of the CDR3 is TGTGCCAGCAGTGACAGGCCCCAGGGGATTTCCTACGAGCAGTACTTC.